The entry below gives a single T cell receptor beta chain sequence along with its context. This sequence may be a read error, since a much larger clone differs from it by one base. Because it lacks the conserved phenylalanine or tryptophan at the end, this CDR3 is likely a read error. Starting material for RNA and DNA co-extraction consisted of about 17-30 mg of unsorted bulk tissue. This specimen comes from a study of tumor-infiltrating lymphocytes in primary liver carcinoma. TCR beta cDNA was made from 500 ng total RNA with a constant-region primer. Libraries covering TCR beta were generated through three nested multiplex PCR rounds (using a slightly modified ARM-PCR). For approximately 10 cycles apiece, the opening two PCR rounds ran with TRBV1-TRBV30 forward primers and a C-beta reverse primer. MiXCR, applied by TCRdb to the multiplex PCR reads, yields one record per CDR3 protein. This sample carries around 60,000 distinct CDR3 sequences, around 64% of them seen once, and the ten largest clones take approximately 41%.

In germline, CDR1 is SQVTM, CDR2 ANQGSEA. This CDR3 has 14 residues. Sequences were obtained from liver tumor tissue from sampling region 4. Subset: tumor region T4, right-lateral pole. The sequence came from a man in his forties with primary liver carcinoma and hepatitis B virus infection. The chain joins TRBV29-1 to TRBJ1-5; 7 nucleotides line up with TRBD1. Written as DNA, the CDR3 is TGCAGAGTAGCGACAGGGAGTAAAAGTCAGCCCCAGCATCTT. Encoded protein: CRVATGSKSQPQHL.